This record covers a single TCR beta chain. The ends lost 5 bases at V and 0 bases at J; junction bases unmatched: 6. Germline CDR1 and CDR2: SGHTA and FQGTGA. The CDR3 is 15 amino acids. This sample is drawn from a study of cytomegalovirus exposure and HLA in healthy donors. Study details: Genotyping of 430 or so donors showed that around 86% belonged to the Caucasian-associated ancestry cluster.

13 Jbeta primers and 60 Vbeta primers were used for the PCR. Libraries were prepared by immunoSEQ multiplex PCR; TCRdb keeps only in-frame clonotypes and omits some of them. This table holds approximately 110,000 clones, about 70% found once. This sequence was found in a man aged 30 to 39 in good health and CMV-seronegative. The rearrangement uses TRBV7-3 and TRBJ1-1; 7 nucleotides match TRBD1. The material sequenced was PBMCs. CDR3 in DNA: TGTGCCAGCAGCCCACAGACAGGGCTGAACACTGAAGCTTTCTTT. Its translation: CASSPQTGLNTEAFF. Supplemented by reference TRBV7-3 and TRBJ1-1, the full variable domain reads GAGVSQTPSNKVTEKGKYVELRCDPISGHTALYWYRQSLGQGPEFLIYFQGTGAADDSGLPNDRFFAVRPEGSVSTLKIQRTERGDSAVYLCASSPQTGLNTEAFFGQGTRLTVV.